Below are 6 T cell receptor beta chains sequenced from a single sample in a study of blood T cell repertoires in COVID-19. Profiled with immunoSEQ multiplex PCR; TCRdb holds only in-frame clones, not every one. The table lists about 190,000 clones, around 87% of them singletons, with about 0.66% in the top ten. The sample was peripheral blood. The receptors shown here come from a man in his forties or fifties with acute or convalescent COVID-19.

The V call is TRBV10-3, the J call TRBJ1-1, with D maybe TRBD1 (6 bases). Trimming left V 0 bases short and J 4 bases short, with 9 bases between. This CDR3 spans 14 amino acids. The germline gives CDR1 ENHRY, CDR2 SYGVKD. The CDR3 DNA follows: TGTGCCATCAGTGAGTCGAGGGGGTTCACTGAAGCTTTCTTT. This translates into CAISESRGFTEAFF.

The chain joins TRBV5-1 to TRBJ1-2, with TRBD1 identical over 9 bases. The CDR3 is 16 amino acids. J lost 3 bases, V lost 4 bases, and 10 bases had no gene match. From germline, CDR1 is SGHRS and CDR2 YFSETQ. CDR3 region: CASSEKPGQGYYGYTF. The CDR3 DNA is TGCGCCAGCAGCGAGAAACCGGGACAGGGCTACTATGGCTACACCTTC.

V usage is TRBV29-1 and J usage is TRBJ2-1; perhaps TRBD1 as D (6 bases). This CDR3 has 11 residues. CDR1 SQVTM and CDR2 ANQGSEA come from the germline V gene. V lost 4 bases, J lost 10 bases, and 11 bases lay in between. The CDR3 nucleotides are TGCAGCGTTGCTCAGGGGCACGAGCAGTTCTTC. Protein: CSVAQGHEQFF.

This rearrangement joins TRBV5-1 to TRBJ2-3, with D possibly matching TRBD1 (5 bases). V shed 0 bases and J shed 8 bases, with 19 bases lying between them. Per the germline V gene, CDR1 is SGHRS and CDR2 is YFSETQ. The CDR3 contains 16 residues. CDR3 coding DNA: TGCGCCAGCAGCTTGGGCCGGTCAGGGCAATTGGGTACGCAGTATTTT. Protein sequence: CASSLGRSGQLGTQYF.

This chain connects TRBV2 to TRBJ1-6, with TRBD1 matching 8 bases. The CDR3 has 15 amino acids. Germline lookup yields CDR1 SNHLY and CDR2 FYNNEI. Losses at the gene ends were 4 bases for V and 3 bases for J; bases not matched to a gene: 2. CDR3 protein: CASSGDRHYNSPLHF. In DNA, the CDR3 is TGTGCCAGCAGTGGGGACAGGCACTATAATTCACCCCTCCACTTT.

This clone was found once. V gene TRBV5-1 combines with J gene TRBJ1-1; D is possibly TRBD1 (6 bases). The V end lost 0 bases, the J end lost 1 base, and 10 bases lay between the germline ends. The CDR3 is 15 amino acids. Germline V gene sequence: CDR1 SGHRS, CDR2 YFSETQ. Written as DNA, the CDR3 is TGCGCCAGCAGCTTGGTACTGGGGGCGAACACTGAAGCTTTCTTT. The encoded protein is CASSLVLGANTEAFF.